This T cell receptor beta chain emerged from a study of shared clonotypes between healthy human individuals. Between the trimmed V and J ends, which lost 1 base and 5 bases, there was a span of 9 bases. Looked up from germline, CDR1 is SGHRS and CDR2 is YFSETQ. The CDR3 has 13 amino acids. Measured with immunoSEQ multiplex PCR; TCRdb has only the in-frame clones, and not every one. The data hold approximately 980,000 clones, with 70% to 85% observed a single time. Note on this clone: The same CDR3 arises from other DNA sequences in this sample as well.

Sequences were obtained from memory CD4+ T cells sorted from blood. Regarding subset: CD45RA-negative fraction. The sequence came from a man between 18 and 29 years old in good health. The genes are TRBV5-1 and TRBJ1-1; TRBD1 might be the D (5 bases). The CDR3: CASSLRGETEAFF. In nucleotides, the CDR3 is TGCGCCAGCAGCTTGAGGGGTGAGACTGAAGCTTTCTTT. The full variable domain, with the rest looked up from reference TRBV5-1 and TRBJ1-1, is KAGVTQTPRYLIKTRGQQVTLSCSPISGHRSVSWYQQTPGQGLQFLFEYFSETQRNKGNFPGRFSGRQFSNSRSEMNVSTLELGDSALYLCASSLRGETEAFFGQGTRLTVV.